A selection of T cell receptor beta chains follows, all from one sample in a study of blood T cell repertoires in COVID-19. Only in-frame clones appear in the TCRdb table, and some are missing; sequencing was by immunoSEQ multiplex PCR. Here the sample spans about 220,000 clones, 84% being singletons. What was sequenced was peripheral blood. The receptors were gathered from a man aged 30-40 years with active or convalescent COVID-19. Both conserved end residues are part of each CDR3. A D gene is named only where the DNA matches it firmly. Clone size is given for some rows only: seen once, a few or many times, or a class if the clone is expanded.

TRBJ2-7,NA,NA,TRBV9,TGTGCCAGCAGCGGCGATACCTACGAGCAGTACTTC,CASSGDTYEQYF
TRBJ1-6,few,NA,TRBV27,TGTGCCAGCAGTTTACTGGGAGAGTCTTCGAATTCACCCCTCCACTTT,CASSLLGESSNSPLHF
TRBJ2-1,NA,NA,TRBV7-2,TGTGCCAGCAGCTCAACAGGGATAGGTGAGCAGTTCTTC,CASSSTGIGEQFF
TRBJ1-5,NA,NA,TRBV6-6,TGTGCCAGCAGTGACGGACGGAGGAATCAGCCCCAGCATTTT,CASSDGRRNQPQHF
TRBJ2-3,NA,NA,TRBV4-3,TGCGCCAGCAGCCAAGAACCGGCCGTTGAGGGGGTCACAGATACGCAGTATTTT,CASSQEPAVEGVTDTQYF
TRBJ2-5,NA,NA,TRBV11-2,TGTGCCAGCAGCTTACGACAGCCAGCCCAGTACTTC,CASSLRQPAQYF
TRBJ2-5,NA,NA,TRBV10-3,TGTGCCATCAGTGAGTCGATCAGGGTCCAAGAGACCCAGTACTTC,CAISESIRVQETQYF
TRBJ2-1,NA,TRBD1,TRBV4-3,TGCGCCAGCAGCCGGGCCAGGACAGGGGCCGACAATGAGCAGTTCTTC,CASSRARTGADNEQFF
TRBJ2-7,NA,NA,TRBV29-1,TGCAGCGTTGAACCTTTAGAGGTGAACGAGCAGTACTTC,CSVEPLEVNEQYF
TRBJ2-1,NA,NA,TRBV23-1,TGCGCCAGCCCCCAAGGAGACTCATACAATGAGCAGTTCTTC,CASPQGDSYNEQFF
TRBJ1-4,NA,TRBD1,TRBV4-1,TGCGCCAGCAGCCGCGACAGGGCTAATGAAAAACTGTTTTTT,CASSRDRANEKLFF
TRBJ2-5,NA,NA,TRBV11-2,TGTGCCAGCAGCTTATGGCAGCAAGAGACCCAGTACTTC,CASSLWQQETQYF
TRBJ2-2,NA,TRBD2,TRBV4-3,TGCGCCAGAACTATAGCGGGAGGTTACACCGGGGAGCTGTTTTTT,CARTIAGGYTGELFF
TRBJ2-3,NA,TRBD1,TRBV9,TGTGCCAGCAGCGCCGGGGACAGGGGGTTTTTTGGTGATACGCAGTATTTT,CASSAGDRGFFGDTQYF
TRBJ1-6,NA,NA,TRBV7-2,TGTGCCAGCAGCTTAGAGGAGTTGTACTCCTATAATTCACCCCTCCACTTT,CASSLEELYSYNSPLHF
TRBJ2-7,few,NA,TRBV30,TGTGCCTGGAGTGTTTTGGGTACGACTGGGGAGCAGTACTTC,CAWSVLGTTGEQYF
TRBJ1-1,NA,NA,TRBV9,TGTGCCAGCAGCCCTCGGACAGTATTCATGAACACTGAAGCTTTCTTT,CASSPRTVFMNTEAFF
TRBJ2-7,once,NA,TRBV2,TGTGCCAGCAGTGAAGGGGGGGTCCTGTCTCAGCAGTACTTC,CASSEGGVLSQQYF
TRBJ2-3,NA,NA,TRBV7-9,TGTGCCAGCACCGTGGGGGGTGGTGCAGATACGCAGTATTTT,CASTVGGGADTQYF
TRBJ2-3,NA,NA,TRBV7-2,TGTGCCAGCAGCTTAGTTGGGAGCCTAACGGCAGATACGCAGTATTTT,CASSLVGSLTADTQYF
TRBJ2-1,NA,TRBD2,TRBV6-6,TGTGCCAGCAGTAACCTAGCGGGAGCGGGGAATGAGCAGTTCTTC,CASSNLAGAGNEQFF
TRBJ2-1,NA,NA,TRBV6-6,TGTGCCAGCAGTTACTCGGGCATCGATGAGCAGTTCTTC,CASSYSGIDEQFF
TRBJ2-3,NA,TRBD2,TRBV30,TGTGCCTGGAGGCCGTCCGGCGGGGGAACGCAGTATTTT,CAWRPSGGGTQYF
TRBJ2-3,NA,NA,TRBV9,TGTGCCAGCAGTAAACCCGCACTCTCCAGGACAGATACGCAGTATTTT,CASSKPALSRTDTQYF
TRBJ1-5,NA,NA,TRBV30,TGTGCCCAAAGGGGGGGGCTCCGCTTCTTGAGCAATCAGCCCCAGCATTTT,CAQRGGLRFLSNQPQHF
TRBJ2-3,once,NA,TRBV5-1,TGCGCCAGCAGCTTGGGGGATCATGGAGGGCAGTATTTT,CASSLGDHGGQYF
TRBJ1-6,NA,NA,TRBV15,TGTGCCACCAGCAGAGATGCGAGCTTTTATAATTCACCCCTCCACTTT,CATSRDASFYNSPLHF
TRBJ2-7,NA,NA,TRBV6-5,TGTGCCGCCGGGATCTCTGGGGTCTACGAGCAGTACTTC,CAAGISGVYEQYF
TRBJ1-2,NA,TRBD1,TRBV4-3,TGCGCCAGCAGCCAACACACAGGGGAAGCCTATGGCTACACCTTC,CASSQHTGEAYGYTF
TRBJ1-2,NA,TRBD1,TRBV6-5,TGTGCCAGCAACCCGGGACAGGGTTTCTATGGCTACACCTTC,CASNPGQGFYGYTF
TRBJ2-7,NA,NA,TRBV28,TGTGCCAGCAGGGGGCCAGGGATAACCTACGAGCAGTACTTC,CASRGPGITYEQYF
TRBJ1-2,NA,NA,TRBV28,TGTGCCAGCAGGGGGGGTGGGACCGGAGGCTACACCTTC,CASRGGGTGGYTF
TRBJ1-5,NA,NA,TRBV28,TGTGCCAGCAGTAAAGCGCCAGGGTATAGCAATCAGCCCCAGCATTTT,CASSKAPGYSNQPQHF
TRBJ1-2,NA,NA,TRBV5-6,TGTGCCAGCAGGATTATCGGAGGGCGGAACTATGGCTACACCTTC,CASRIIGGRNYGYTF
TRBJ2-3,NA,NA,TRBV6-5,TGTGCCAGCAGTCAAAATCTAGCAGATACGCAGTATTTT,CASSQNLADTQYF
TRBJ2-1,NA,TRBD2,TRBV28,TGTGCCAGCAGTCCGGGAGGAGCCTTCTATTCGAATGAGCAGTTCTTC,CASSPGGAFYSNEQFF
TRBJ1-2,NA,TRBD1,TRBV5-1,TGCGCCAGCAGCACCGGACAGGGGGCCGGTGGCTACACCTTC,CASSTGQGAGGYTF
TRBJ1-2,NA,NA,TRBV10-3,TGTGCCATCTCCGGGACAAACTATGGCTACACCTTC,CAISGTNYGYTF
TRBJ2-3,NA,NA,TRBV5-4,TGTGCCAGCAGATACGACAGACAAGCAGATACGCAGTATTTT,CASRYDRQADTQYF
TRBJ1-1,NA,TRBD1,TRBV28,TGTGCCAGCAGTTTATGGACAGGGGATTGGAACACTGAAGCTTTCTTT,CASSLWTGDWNTEAFF
TRBJ1-6,NA,TRBD1,TRBV30,TGTGCCTGGAATACGAAGACAGGGCAAAATTCACCCCTCCACTTT,CAWNTKTGQNSPLHF
TRBJ1-4,NA,NA,TRBV19,TGTGCCAGTAGTAAGCAGGGGAATGAAAAACTGTTTTTT,CASSKQGNEKLFF
TRBJ2-5,NA,TRBD1,TRBV5-5,TGTGCCAGCAGCCCGACAGGGGGAGAGACCCAGTACTTC,CASSPTGGETQYF
TRBJ1-2,NA,NA,TRBV12-3/TRBV12-4,TGTGCCAGCAGCACGAACAGGGCGAACACCTTC,CASSTNRANTF
TRBJ2-1,NA,TRBD2,TRBV18,TGTGCCAGCTCGCCCCCCCAGCGGGGGGGCCGAGAGCAGTTCTTC,CASSPPQRGGREQFF
TRBJ1-2,NA,NA,TRBV5-6,TGTGCCAGCAGCCCCAACCAGGGCTTGCATGGCTACACCTTC,CASSPNQGLHGYTF
TRBJ1-1,NA,NA,TRBV5-4,TGTGCCAGCAGCTTGGTTCGAGGGGGTAACACTGAAGCTTTCTTT,CASSLVRGGNTEAFF